The 12 T cell receptor beta chains reported below all come from one sample, sequenced in a study of identical twins. MiXCR, run by TCRdb on the 5' RACE reads, gives a single entry per CDR3 protein. Of about 1.7 million distinct CDR3 sequences in the sample, roughly a third are singletons; the top ten hold roughly 0.3%. Sequencing input: cord blood. The receptor set was obtained from a newborn girl in good health.

The table lists this clonotype with a few counts. V usage is TRBV27 and J usage is TRBJ1-4, with D uncertain. Germline loops: CDR1 MNHEY, CDR2 SMNVEV (reference sequence). This CDR3 contains 13 residues. V lost 0 bases, J lost 12 bases, and 11 bases lay in between. In nucleotides, the CDR3 is TGTGCCAGCAGTTTATCGCGCGGGCACGAACTGTTTTTT. Residues: CASSLSRGHELFF.

The chain recombines TRBV19 with TRBJ2-1, with D hard to call. The tail of the sequence fits TRBJ2-7 better, so the J call may be wrong. The CDR3 runs to 13 residues. Germline-derived CDR1 and CDR2 are LNHDA and SQIVND (reference sequence). CDR3 DNA: TGTGCCAGTAGTATATACAGATCGAACGAGCAGTACTTC. Residues: CASSIYRSNEQYF.

This clonotype has only a few counts. The rearrangement links TRBV20-1 to TRBJ1-5; D perhaps matches TRBD1 (5 bases). The length of the CDR3 is 15 residues. Trimming took off 5 bases at V and 5 bases at J, with 19 bases between the two ends. From germline, CDR1 is DFQATT and CDR2 SNEGSKA (reference sequence). The CDR3, as DNA: TGCAGTGCTTCCACCGATTTCAGGGAGGATCAGCCCCAGCATTTT. It encodes CSASTDFREDQPQHF.

This clonotype showed up just a few times. The V call is TRBV6-6, the J call TRBJ1-2, with D possibly TRBD1 on 5 matching bases. This CDR3 is 13 amino acids long. Per the germline V gene, CDR1 is MNHNY and CDR2 is SVGAGI (reference sequence). V lost 8 bases and J 6 bases, leaving 16 bases between the germline ends. CDR3 sequence reads: CASQLDTLDGYTF. In nucleotides, the CDR3 is TGTGCCAGCCAACTGGACACCCTCGATGGCTACACCTTC.

This sequence joins TRBV5-1 and TRBJ2-4; 12 positions agree with TRBD1. The DNA matches TRBJ2-7 better at its end, which makes the J call doubtful. Looked up from germline, CDR1 is SGHRS and CDR2 is YFSETQ. CDR3 size: 17 residues. This CDR3 reads CASSLRDRGRWKAEQYF. CDR3 nucleotide sequence: TGCGCCAGCAGCTTGAGGGACAGGGGGCGGTGGAAGGCCGAGCAGTACTTC.

CDR3 sequence: CASSHGTPNTEAFF. The CDR3 region has the DNA TGCGCCAGCAGCCACGGGACACCAAACACTGAAGCTTTCTTT. The chain carries TRBV5-1 and TRBJ1-1, with D perhaps TRBD1 (6 bases). V gave up 4 bases and J gave up 2 bases, with 12 bases separating them. Germline V gene data show CDR1 as SGHRS and CDR2 as YFSETQ. The CDR3 has 14 residues.

This chain links TRBV20-1 with TRBJ2-1; 10 bases agree with TRBD2. The junction had 14 bases not matched to a gene; V was cut back by 6 bases and J by 0 bases. In germline, CDR1 is DFQATT, CDR2 SNEGSKA (reference sequence). This CDR3 has 18 amino acids. The chain's CDR3 is CSAFRTSGPSSSYNEQFF. The CDR3 DNA sequence: TGCAGTGCGTTCAGGACTAGCGGTCCTTCTAGCTCCTACAATGAGCAGTTCTTC.

CDR3 amino acids: CASSVGTSGTNSYNEQFF. The CDR3 DNA reads TGTGCCAGCAGCGTAGGGACTAGCGGGACGAACTCCTACAATGAGCAGTTCTTC. The V call is TRBV9, the J call TRBJ2-1; 12 bases map to TRBD2. The CDR3 contains 18 residues. V lost 0 bases to trimming and J lost 0 bases; unmatched junction nucleotides: 4. Germline V gives CDR1 SGDLS, CDR2 YYNGEE.

V usage is TRBV11-3 and J usage is TRBJ2-3; D ambiguous. Looked up from germline, CDR1 is SGHNT and CDR2 is YENEEA. V lost 3 bases to trimming and J lost 1 base, with 14 bases between them. CDR3 length: 16 residues. CDR3 nucleotides: TGTGCCAGCAGCTTCCGTTTTAATAGGGGCACAGATACGCAGTATTTT. Amino acid sequence: CASSFRFNRGTDTQYF.

The genes are TRBV20-1 and TRBJ1-5; D remains unclear. There are 14 residues in the CDR3. CDR1 is DFQATT and CDR2 is SNEGSKA in the germline V gene (reference sequence). Deletions cut 2 bases from V and 1 base from J, with 9 bases between. CDR3 amino acids: CSARTGRSNQPQHF. The CDR3 coding sequence is TGCAGTGCTAGAACCGGTCGCAGCAATCAGCCCCAGCATTTT.

The table lists this clonotype with a few counts. The chain has TRBV6-5 and TRBJ2-1, with D hard to call. The better agreement between TRBJ2-7 and the DNA end casts doubt on the J call. CDR1 and CDR2 (germline): MNHEY, SVGAGI. The CDR3 contains 14 residues. In DNA form, the CDR3 reads TGTGCCAGCAGTTACTCTGACACCTACAATGAGCAGTACTTC. Its translation is CASSYSDTYNEQYF.

The rearrangement joins TRBV24-1 to TRBJ2-1, with TRBD2 as a possible D gene (5 bases). The J call may not be correct, given that the DNA end is closer to TRBJ2-7. Germline V gene data show CDR1 as KGHDR and CDR2 as SFDVKD. The CDR3 sequence is 13 residues long. The CDR3 loop reads CATSDFPGYEQYF. For the CDR3, the DNA is TGTGCCACCAGTGATTTTCCGGGATACGAGCAGTACTTC.